The 25 T cell receptor beta chains listed next were all sequenced from one sample in a study of tumor and adjacent non-tumor tissue in lung cancer listed by TCRdb under 2018. RNA was extracted from bulk unsorted tissue and checked for quality with a NanoDrop ND-1000 and an Agilent 2100. Normal lung samples were distant non-tumor tissue taken more than 3 cm from the tumor edge. The protocol used for the library was multiplex PCR. This sample was sequenced with an Illumina HiSeq 2500. TCRbeta libraries were constructed through three rounds of nested PCR with primers (Table S4) according to protocols adapted from ARM-PCR. TCRdb trimmed the raw reads at Q25, called clones with MiXCR and kept productive beta chains. Entries that share a CDR3 protein sequence are merged under the most common genes and DNA. This sample gives almost 75,000 distinct CDR3 sequences in total; around two thirds of them show up just once. The ten largest clones capture around 30% of the sample.

What was sequenced was distant non-tumor lung tissue. The receptors derive from a woman between 45 and 60 years old with non-small cell lung cancer.

This clonotype was counted only a few times. With a much larger clone just one base away, this may be a read error. This sequence joins TRBV12-3 or TRBV12-4 and TRBJ2-7, with D perhaps assigned TRBD1 or TRBD2 (5 bases each). The CDR3 runs 15 residues. The chain's CDR3 is CVSSLAGGTFYEQYF. In DNA, the CDR3 is TGTGTCAGCAGTTTGGCAGGTGGGACCTTCTACGAGCAGTACTTC.

V usage is TRBV29-1 and J usage is TRBJ2-7; 7 bases line up with TRBD2. Per the germline V gene, CDR1 is SQVTM and CDR2 is ANQGSEA. The CDR3 is 15 amino acids. In nucleotides, the CDR3 is TGCAACGCTGACCTACTATCGGGAGGTCTTTACGAGCAGTACTTC. It is translated as CNADLLSGGLYEQYF.

Concerning this clonotype itself: An end of the junction differs from the germline gene, which may be a read error. The genes are TRBV11-2 and TRBJ2-3; D call uncertain. This CDR3 is 15 amino acids long. The germline CDR1 and CDR2 sequences are SGHAT and FQNNGV. The CDR3 region is CASSFNYISIDTQYF. The CDR3, as DNA: TGTGCCAGCAGCTTTAATTATATCAGCATAGATACGCAGTATTTC.

A word on this clonotype: One base away lies a much larger clone, so this may be a sequencing read error. The chain combines TRBV20-1 with TRBJ2-1; 10 nucleotides agree with TRBD2. CDR1 and CDR2 from the germline V gene are DFQATT and SNEGSKA (reference sequence). CDR3 length: 16 residues. Trimming took 7 bases from V and 0 from J; bases not matched to a gene: 9. The CDR3 is CSVEPGTSVSYNEQFF. For the CDR3, the DNA is TGCAGTGTTGAGCCCGGGACTAGCGTCTCCTACAATGAGCAGTTCTTC.

The gene calls are TRBV11-3 and TRBJ2-7; TRBD1 is a possible D gene (6 bases). Germline V CDR1 and CDR2: SGHNT, YENEEA. This CDR3 region has 13 residues. With 4 bases removed from V and 8 bases from J, the gap between germline ends came to 15 bases. CDR3 in DNA: TGTGCCAGCAGCTCGTATCCTGGGGGCAAGCAGTACTTC. Translated, it gives CASSSYPGGKQYF.

In regard to this clonotype: A junction boundary mismatches the germline segment, possibly from a read error. This sequence joins TRBV12-3 or TRBV12-4 and TRBJ2-3; 8 bases agree with TRBD2. CDR3 length: 18 amino acids. The CDR3, as DNA: TGTGCCAGCGGTTTCCCCTCCCTTGGCGGGAGGCTGGGAGATACGCAGTATTTT. Translated, it gives CASGFPSLGGRLGDTQYF.

About this clonotype itself: This may be a read error, as it is one base from a much larger clone. The V gene is TRBV6-5, the J gene TRBJ2-1; D is tentatively TRBD1 or TRBD2 (5 bases each). The CDR3 consists of 15 residues. Per the germline V gene, CDR1 is MNHEY and CDR2 is SVGAGI. Trimming took off 7 bases at V and 6 bases at J, with 19 bases between the two ends. CDR3 region: CASTRQRANLNEQFF. CDR3 nucleotide sequence: TGTGCCAGCACTCGACAGAGGGCAAATCTCAATGAGCAGTTCTTC.

This chain links TRBV11-2 with TRBJ2-7; 7 nucleotides agree with TRBD2. V lost 2 bases, J lost 13 bases, and 14 bases stayed unmatched. This CDR3 spans 14 amino acids. In germline, CDR1 is SGHAT, CDR2 FQNNGV. The CDR3 sequence is CASSLLVGGYGQYF. The CDR3, as DNA: TGTGCCAGCAGCTTACTAGTGGGAGGGTACGGGCAATACTTC.

As for this clonotype: One base away lies a much larger clone, so this may be a sequencing read error. The genes are TRBV6-2 or TRBV6-3 and TRBJ2-7, with TRBD2 matching 12 bases. This CDR3 comprises 14 residues. Germline CDR1 reads MNHEY; CDR2 reads SVGEGT. CDR3 region: CPSSRLAGVFEQYF. CDR3 DNA sequence: TGTCCCAGCAGTCGACTAGCGGGAGTGTTCGAGCAGTACTTC.

This clonotype was recorded many times. The chain combines TRBV29-1 with TRBJ2-5, with D possibly called TRBD1 or TRBD2 (6 bases each). Germline V gene data show CDR1 as SQVTM and CDR2 as ANQGSEA. The CDR3 is made up of 12 amino acids. Trimming took 4 bases from V and 5 from J, leaving 11 bases between them. CDR3 sequence reads: CSVGGGYETQYF. The CDR3 region has the DNA TGCAGCGTTGGAGGGGGGTACGAGACCCAGTACTTC. The full variable domain, its missing parts supplied by reference TRBV29-1 and TRBJ2-5, is SAVISQKPSRDICQRGTSLTIQCQVDSQVTMMFWYRQQPGQSLTLIATANQGSEATYESGFVIDKFPISRPNLTFSTLTVSNMSPEDSSIYLCSVGGGYETQYFGPGTRLLVL.

Notes on this clonotype: As the CDR3 is not closed by the conserved phenylalanine or tryptophan, this likely results from a read error. The limits of the CDR3 on the DNA are not certain, so only TCRdb's listed CDR3 is given. The chain has TRBV7-8 and TRBJ1-1. Germline loops: CDR1 SGHVS, CDR2 FQNEAQ. The CDR3 region is 14 residues in length, termini included. The CDR3 sequence is CASSLDLLETEASS.

A word on this clonotype: A clone one base away is much larger, so this may be a read error. The CDR3 here is CSARDLSSYNEQSF. The CDR3 nucleotides read TGCAGTGCTAGAGATCTGAGCTCCTACAATGAGCAGTCCTTC. This chain joins TRBV20-1 and TRBJ2-1, with unresolved D. This CDR3 spans 14 amino acids. Germline V CDR1 and CDR2: DFQATT, SNEGSKA (reference sequence).

Concerning this clonotype itself: Mismatch with germline at one junction end may stem from a read error. This sequence joins TRBV29-1 and TRBJ2-7; 10 bases agree with TRBD2. The CDR3 is made up of 13 amino acids. Per the germline V gene, CDR1 is SQVTM and CDR2 is ANQGSEA. DNA of the CDR3: TGCAGCCTTGATCTAGCGGGAGATACAGAGCAGTACTTC. Encoded protein: CSLDLAGDTEQYF.

Points on this clonotype: A read error may be the cause here, since a much bigger clone is one base away. CDR3 nucleotide sequence: TGTGCCAGCAGTGAAACCATTAGCGGGAGATGGGCCAAAAACATTCAGTACTTC. Translating it yields CASSETISGRWAKNIQYF. J is TRBJ2-4 and V is TRBV6-1; 9 nucleotides align to TRBD2. The CDR3 extends over 18 amino acids. The ends lost 2 bases at V and 1 base at J; junction bases unmatched: 9. The germline V gene encodes CDR1 MNHNS and CDR2 SASEGT.

As for this clonotype: A clone one base away is much larger, so this may be a read error. The V call is TRBV20-1, the J call TRBJ1-1; D is perhaps TRBD1 (5 bases). The V and J ends lost 3 bases and 7 bases respectively, with 15 bases between them. The CDR3 loop spans 13 amino acids. CDR1 DFQATT and CDR2 SNEGSKA come from the germline V gene (reference sequence). This chain's CDR3 is CSARGPRGIEAFF. CDR3 DNA sequence: TGCAGTGCTAGGGGGCCAAGGGGCATTGAAGCTTTCTTT.

This clonotype was counted ten times or more. This rearrangement joins TRBV6-1 to TRBJ1-4; D gene ambiguous. The CDR3 extends over 14 amino acids. Deletions cut 3 bases from V and 0 bases from J, with 5 bases between. CDR1 is MNHNS, CDR2 SASEGT, per germline. The CDR3, as DNA: TGTGCCAGCAGTGACGTTGCAACTAATGAAAAACTGTTTTTT. Amino acid sequence: CASSDVATNEKLFF.

This clonotype was seen many times. The CDR3 is CSARDISDTQYF. CDR3 DNA: TGCAGTGCTAGAGACATATCAGATACGCAGTATTTT. V is TRBV20-1 and J is TRBJ2-3; D is ambiguous. The ends were cut back, 0 bases at V and 4 bases at J, with 5 bases in the middle. The CDR3 totals 12 residues. Looked up from germline, CDR1 is DFQATT and CDR2 is SNEGSKA (reference sequence).

Ten or more counts support this clonotype. CDR3 sequence reads: CSVIPWLGDYGYTF. As DNA, the CDR3 is TGCAGCGTCATCCCTTGGTTGGGGGACTATGGCTACACCTTC. The chain combines TRBV29-1 with TRBJ1-2, with D possibly matching TRBD1 (5 bases). The CDR3 length is 14 residues. Germline loops: CDR1 SQVTM, CDR2 ANQGSEA. Trimming stripped 6 bases from V and 3 bases from J, with 17 bases between. Drawing the rest from reference TRBV29-1 and TRBJ1-2, the complete variable domain is SAVISQKPSRDICQRGTSLTIQCQVDSQVTMMFWYRQQPGQSLTLIATANQGSEATYESGFVIDKFPISRPNLTFSTLTVSNMSPEDSSIYLCSVIPWLGDYGYTFGSGTRLTVV.

The table lists this clonotype with a count of one. A much larger clone differs from this one at a single base, so this may be a read error. CDR3 nucleotides: TGTGCCAGCAGGTTAGCGACCGGGGAGCTGTTTTTT. It translates to CASRLATGELFF. The chain recombines TRBV7-9 with TRBJ2-2; perhaps TRBD2 as D (5 bases). This CDR3 has 12 residues. Germline loops: CDR1 SEHNR, CDR2 FQNEAQ (reference sequence). The full variable domain, in which reference TRBV7-9 and TRBJ2-2 provide the parts outside the CDR3, is DTGVSQNPRHKITKRGQNVTFRCDPISEHNRLYWYRQTLGQGPEFLTYFQNEAQLEKSRLLSDRFSAERPKGSFSTLEIQRTEQGDSAMYLCASRLATGELFFGEGSRLTVL.

CDR3 residues: CASSLTSGSSYEQYF. The CDR3 bases are TGTGCCAGCAGCTTGACTAGCGGGAGCTCCTACGAGCAGTACTTC. This rearrangement joins TRBV7-9 to TRBJ2-7; 12 positions agree with TRBD2. V was pared by 3 bases and J by 0 bases, with 0 bases of the junction left unmatched. There are 15 residues in the CDR3. CDR1 and CDR2 from the germline V gene are SEHNR and FQNEAQ (reference sequence).

The table lists this clonotype with a count of one. A clone one base away is much larger, so this may be a read error. The rearrangement joins TRBV6-1 to TRBJ2-1; 7 nucleotides match TRBD2. J lost 8 bases, V lost 6 bases, and 10 bases had no gene match. The CDR3 totals 14 residues. Germline V lookup: CDR1 MNHNS, CDR2 SASEGT. CDR3 amino acids: CASRAGETGDEQFF. CDR3 nucleotides: TGTGCCAGCAGGGCGGGGGAAACCGGCGATGAGCAGTTCTTC.

Notes on this clonotype: A read error may account for a junction end that differs from germline. The chain links TRBV11-1 to TRBJ2-7; 8 bases map to TRBD1. This CDR3 spans 15 amino acids. From germline, CDR1 is SGHAT and CDR2 FQDESV (reference sequence). The DNA for the CDR3 is TGTGCCAACAGCTCGATAGGCTCGACAGGGGACGAGCAATACTTC. It specifies CANSSIGSTGDEQYF.

Note on this clonotype: A junction end diverges from the germline sequence, so it may reflect a read error. The chain links TRBV5-4 to TRBJ2-2, with D possibly being TRBD2 (6 bases). The CDR3 is 14 residues long. Germline values: CDR1 SGHNT, CDR2 YYREEE (reference sequence). The DNA of the CDR3 is TGTGCCAGGAGCTTGACTAGTGGGACCGGGGAGCTGTTTTTT. Amino acid sequence: CARSLTSGTGELFF.

The genes are TRBV12-3 or TRBV12-4 and TRBJ2-7; D uncertain. Trimming pared 5 bases from V and 7 bases from J, leaving 12 bases between. The CDR3 loop spans 12 amino acids. The CDR3 reads CASSIQLGEQYF. The CDR3 nucleotides read TGTGCCAGCAGTATACAGCTTGGGGAGCAGTACTTC.

The table lists this clonotype with a count of one. This chain uses TRBV29-1 with TRBJ1-3; no definite D call. CDR1 and CDR2 from the germline V gene are SQVTM and ANQGSEA. Trimming cost V 6 bases and J 7 bases, with 16 bases left between them. CDR3 length equals 13 residues. The CDR3 spells CSVWTDSRNTIYF. In DNA, the CDR3 is TGCAGCGTCTGGACTGATTCTAGGAACACCATATATTTT.